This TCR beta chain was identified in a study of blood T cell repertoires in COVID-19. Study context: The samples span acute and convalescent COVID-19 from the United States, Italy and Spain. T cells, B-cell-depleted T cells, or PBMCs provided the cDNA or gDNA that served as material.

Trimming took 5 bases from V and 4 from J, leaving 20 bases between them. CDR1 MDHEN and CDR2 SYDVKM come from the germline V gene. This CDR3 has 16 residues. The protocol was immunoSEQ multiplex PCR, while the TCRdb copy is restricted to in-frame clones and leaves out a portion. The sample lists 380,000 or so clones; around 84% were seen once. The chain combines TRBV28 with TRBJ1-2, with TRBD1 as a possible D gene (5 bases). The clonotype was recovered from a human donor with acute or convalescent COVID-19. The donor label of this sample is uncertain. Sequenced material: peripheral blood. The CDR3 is CASSPSGWGDSYGYTF. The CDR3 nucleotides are TGTGCCAGCAGTCCGAGTGGATGGGGGGACTCCTATGGCTACACCTTC.